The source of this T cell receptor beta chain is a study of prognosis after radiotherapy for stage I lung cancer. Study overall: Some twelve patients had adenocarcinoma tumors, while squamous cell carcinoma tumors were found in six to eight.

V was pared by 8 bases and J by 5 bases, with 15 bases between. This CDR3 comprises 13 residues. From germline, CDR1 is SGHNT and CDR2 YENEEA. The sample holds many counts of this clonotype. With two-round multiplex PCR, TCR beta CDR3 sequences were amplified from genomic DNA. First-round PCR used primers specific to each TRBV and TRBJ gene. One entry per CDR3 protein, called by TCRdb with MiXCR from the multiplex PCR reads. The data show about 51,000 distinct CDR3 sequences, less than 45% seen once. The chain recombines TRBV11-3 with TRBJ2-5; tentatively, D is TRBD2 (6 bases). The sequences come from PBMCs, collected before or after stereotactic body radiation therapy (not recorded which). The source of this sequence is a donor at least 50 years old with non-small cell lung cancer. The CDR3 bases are TGTGCCAGCTCGGGGGACTCTAGGGAGACCCAGTACTTC. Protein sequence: CASSGDSRETQYF.